One sample yielded the 14 T cell receptor beta chains listed below, sequenced in a study of shared clonotypes between healthy human individuals. It was CD45RO-negative cells, positively selected for CCR7, that made up naive CD8 cells, with terminally differentiated effector memory CD45RA+ cells excluded. The method was immunoSEQ multiplex PCR; TCRdb's version includes in-frame clones alone and lacks a portion of them. The sample has about 2 million clones, just under 95% seen once. Sample: naive CD8+ T cells sorted from blood. All receptors come from a man aged 18 to 29 in good health.

The V gene is TRBV9, the J gene TRBJ2-7; D is unresolved. CDR3 length equals 13 residues. Trimming removed 0 bases at V and 6 bases at J, with 10 bases between. CDR1 and CDR2 from the germline V gene are SGDLS and YYNGEE. CDR3 region: CASSVGVTGEQYF. DNA for the CDR3: TGTGCCAGCAGCGTAGGGGTAACGGGCGAGCAGTACTTC.

This chain links TRBV27 with TRBJ2-1, with 12 bases aligning to TRBD2. V gave up 5 bases and J gave up 7 bases; unmatched junction bases: 6. The CDR3 is 15 residues long. Germline values: CDR1 MNHEY, CDR2 SMNVEV (reference sequence). The CDR3, as DNA: TGTGCCAGCAGTCCACAGACTAGCGGGAGTAATGAGCAGTTCTTC. This sequence encodes CASSPQTSGSNEQFF.

V is TRBV4-1 and J is TRBJ2-7; 8 positions match TRBD2. The J segment lost 0 bases and the V segment lost 1 base, leaving 8 bases of the junction unmatched. The CDR3 is 17 amino acids. CDR1 and CDR2 from the germline V gene are MGHRA and YSYEKL. The CDR3 sequence is CASSQADIAGSSYEQYF. As DNA, the CDR3 is TGCGCCAGCAGCCAAGCCGATATAGCGGGGAGCTCCTACGAGCAGTACTTC.

This clone was seen only once. The rearrangement links TRBV5-1 to TRBJ2-2, with a tentative D call TRBD1 (6 bases). The CDR3 runs to 17 residues. Germline V lookup: CDR1 SGHRS, CDR2 YFSETQ. Trimming left V 1 base short and J 6 bases short, with 19 bases between. CDR3 bases: TGCGCCAGCAGCTTGCCCGAAGACTTAACAGGGTCCGGGGAGCTGTTTTTT. Residues: CASSLPEDLTGSGELFF.

The V call is TRBV13, the J call TRBJ1-2; D may be TRBD1 (6 bases). The germline gives CDR1 PRHDT, CDR2 FYEKMQ (reference sequence). CDR3 length: 15 residues. Deletions cut 0 bases from V and 2 bases from J, with 10 bases between. For the CDR3, the DNA is TGTGCCAGCAGCTTAGGTCTTGACAGGAACTATGGCTACACCTTC. This translates into CASSLGLDRNYGYTF.

This rearrangement joins TRBV4-1 to TRBJ2-1; the D is unclear. The CDR3 spans 15 residues. CDR1 and CDR2 from the germline V gene are MGHRA and YSYEKL. Trimming removed 1 base from V and 4 bases from J, with 11 bases in between. CDR3 protein: CASSQVHDQYNEQFF. CDR3 coding DNA: TGCGCCAGCAGCCAAGTTCACGATCAGTACAATGAGCAGTTCTTC.

The chain couples TRBV29-1 to TRBJ2-7; the D call may be TRBD1 or TRBD2 (5 bases each). Germline CDR1 reads SQVTM; CDR2 reads ANQGSEA. Trimming removed 4 bases at V and 5 bases at J, with 12 bases between. This CDR3 has 12 amino acids. The CDR3 DNA reads TGCAGCGTTGTTGCCGGGGCAGACGAGCAGTACTTC. It translates to CSVVAGADEQYF.

This rearrangement joins TRBV5-1 to TRBJ2-3; TRBD1 might be the D (6 bases). This CDR3 region has 18 residues. Germline V CDR1 and CDR2: SGHRS, YFSETQ. Trimming shortened V by 0 bases and J by 2 bases, and 19 bases separated the two germline ends. Written as DNA, the CDR3 is TGCGCCAGCAGCTTGGGACAGGACTGGCTAAAAACCACAGATACGCAGTATTTT. As protein: CASSLGQDWLKTTDTQYF.

J is TRBJ2-6 and V is TRBV7-9; D is possibly TRBD1 (6 bases). The CDR3 runs 16 residues. CDR1 and CDR2 from the germline V gene are SEHNR and FQNEAQ (reference sequence). V lost 5 bases and J lost 3, with 14 bases in between. The CDR3 region has the DNA TGTGCCAGCAGCCTCACAGAGGGGGTTGGGGCCAACGTCCTGACTTTC. This gives the protein CASSLTEGVGANVLTF.

CDR3: CASSIGRSGRVSYGYTF. The CDR3 nucleotides are TGTGCCAGTAGTATAGGACGGTCCGGACGAGTCTCCTATGGCTACACCTTC. The genes are TRBV19 and TRBJ1-2; D is uncertain. The V gene lost 1 base and the J gene lost 4 bases, with 19 bases spanning the gap. This CDR3 is 17 amino acids long. The germline V gene encodes CDR1 LNHDA and CDR2 SQIVND (reference sequence).

CDR3 amino acids: CASSGVMDTGDGYTF. The CDR3, as DNA: TGCGCCAGCAGCGGCGTCATGGATACAGGAGATGGCTACACCTTC. This chain connects TRBV5-1 to TRBJ1-2; D might be TRBD1 (5 bases). With 4 bases removed from V and 6 bases from J, the gap between germline ends came to 19 bases. CDR3 length: 15 amino acids. Germline loops: CDR1 SGHRS, CDR2 YFSETQ. The full variable domain, in which reference TRBV5-1 and TRBJ1-2 provide the parts outside the CDR3, is KAGVTQTPRYLIKTRGQQVTLSCSPISGHRSVSWYQQTPGQGLQFLFEYFSETQRNKGNFPGRFSGRQFSNSRSEMNVSTLELGDSALYLCASSGVMDTGDGYTFGSGTRLTVV.

J is TRBJ1-5 and V is TRBV27; the D gene is possibly TRBD1 (5 bases). Trimming left V 5 bases short and J 2 bases short, with 25 bases between. CDR3 size: 19 residues. Germline V gene sequence: CDR1 MNHEY, CDR2 SMNVEV (reference sequence). CDR3 bases: TGTGCCAGCAGTCTTCTTACATTTCAAGGGGCTATGGGCAATCAGCCCCAGCATTTT. Encoded protein: CASSLLTFQGAMGNQPQHF.

The V gene is TRBV6-5, the J gene TRBJ2-5; 8 nucleotides align to TRBD2. CDR1 MNHEY and CDR2 SVGAGI come from the germline V gene. With 2 bases clipped from V and 2 bases from J, the junction kept 4 bases outside the gene matches. The CDR3 has 15 amino acids. The CDR3 loop reads CASSYRGGLQETQYF. Written as DNA, the CDR3 is TGTGCCAGCAGTTACCGCGGGGGGCTACAAGAGACCCAGTACTTC.

Worth noting for this clone: Different DNA sequences within this sample yield the same CDR3. The chain recombines TRBV2 with TRBJ2-7; 9 bases map to TRBD2. CDR1 and CDR2 from the germline V gene are SNHLY and FYNNEI. Trimming took 1 base from V and 4 from J; bases not matched to a gene: 2. The CDR3 loop spans 14 amino acids. Here the CDR3 DNA reads TGTGCCAGCAGTGAAGGTAGCGGGGGATACGAGCAGTACTTC. It specifies CASSEGSGGYEQYF.